The present T cell receptor beta chain was sequenced within a study of identifying expanded T cells in peripheral blood. Generated by immunoSEQ multiplex PCR, the TCRdb table keeps only in-frame clones and is missing some. The data hold around 90,000 clones, with approximately 88% observed a single time. CDR1 is MDHEN and CDR2 is SYDVKM in the germline V gene. V gave up 8 bases and J gave up 1 base; unmatched junction bases: 12. CDR3 length equals 16 residues. The chain uses TRBV28 and TRBJ1-1, with 8 bases fitting TRBD1. This sequence originates from a person aged 18-70 years in good health. Sequencing input: blood. CDR3 DNA sequence: TGTGCCAGCTTCCTCCTCCCGGGACAGGCGAACACTGAAGCTTTCTTT. Amino acid sequence: CASFLLPGQANTEAFF. Drawing the rest from reference TRBV28 and TRBJ1-1, the complete variable domain is DVKVTQSSRYLVKRTGEKVFLECVQDMDHENMFWYRQDPGLGLRLIYFSYDVKMKEKGDIPEGYSVSREKKERFSLILESASTNQTSMYLCASFLLPGQANTEAFFGQGTRLTVV.